What follows are 21 T cell receptor beta chains derived from one specimen sequenced in a study of T cells in Graves' hyperthyroidism and ophthalmopathy. RNA transcripts were the template for amplifying TCR beta CDR3 regions. The HTBI primer set drove a first-round RT-PCR of the TCR CDR3. MiXCR, run by TCRdb on the multiplex PCR reads, gives a single entry per CDR3 protein. The data contain 540,000 or so distinct CDR3 sequences, roughly 14% of them seen just once; the ten biggest clones take up approximately 7%. Sequenced material: blood. Every receptor here comes from a woman aged 25 to 39 with Graves' hyperthyroidism.

This clonotype was observed a handful of times. The genes are TRBV9 and TRBJ1-4, with D maybe TRBD1 (5 bases). Trimming left V 3 bases short and J 6 bases short, with 15 bases between. This CDR3 region has 15 residues. Germline CDR1 is SGDLS and CDR2 is YYNGEE. The CDR3 DNA reads as TGTGCCAGCAGCGGAACCCAAGGGGCGGATGAAAAACTGTTTTTT. Amino acid sequence: CASSGTQGADEKLFF.

In this sample, this clonotype turned up many times. The chain couples TRBV4-1 to TRBJ2-3; D remains unclear. Between the trimmed V and J ends, which lost 1 base and 0 bases, there was a span of 8 bases. This CDR3 contains 15 residues. Germline V gene data show CDR1 as MGHRA and CDR2 as YSYEKL. The CDR3 DNA sequence: TGCGCCAGCAGCCAAGCGGGTCAGAGCACAGATACGCAGTATTTT. The encoded protein is CASSQAGQSTDTQYF.

This clonotype was picked up a small number of times. In nucleotides, the CDR3 is TGTGCCTGGAGGCAAATGGGAGCAGATACGCAGTATTTT. This gives the protein CAWRQMGADTQYF. The chain couples TRBV30 to TRBJ2-3, with a possible D match to TRBD2 (5 bases). V lost 3 bases to trimming and J lost 4 bases, with 11 bases between them. The CDR3 is made up of 13 amino acids. From germline, CDR1 is GTSNPN and CDR2 SVGIG (reference sequence).

This clonotype showed up many times. The chain uses TRBV7-9 and TRBJ2-7; 7 positions agree with TRBD2. CDR1 is SEHNR, CDR2 FQNEAQ, per germline (reference sequence). The CDR3 runs 14 residues. The V segment lost 2 bases and the J segment 6 bases; nucleotides outside the gene matches: 7. In DNA form, the CDR3 reads TGTGCCAGCAGCTTAATTGGCGGGAGTTCCGAGCAGTACTTC. Its protein product is CASSLIGGSSEQYF.

With respect to this clonotype: One end of the junction does not line up with germline, which may come from a read error. The rearrangement joins TRBV7-9 to TRBJ2-2; D is perhaps TRBD2 (5 bases). Per germline, CDR1 SEHNR and CDR2 FQNEAQ (reference sequence). This CDR3 spans 13 amino acids. CDR3 sequence: CASSSFRTGEPFF. CDR3 DNA sequence: TGTGCCAGCAGCTCCTTTCGAACCGGGGAGCCGTTTTTT.

The sample holds a few counts of this clonotype. This sequence joins TRBV27 and TRBJ2-1; D gene uncertain. V was cut by 9 bases and J by 8 bases, with 23 bases left in between. The CDR3 runs to 15 residues. From germline, CDR1 is MNHEY and CDR2 SMNVEV (reference sequence). CDR3 nucleotide sequence: TGTGCCAGTCACGAAGCCGGGTCTACCAGCGATGAGCAGTTCTTC. As protein: CASHEAGSTSDEQFF.

CDR3 in DNA: TGCGCCAGCAGACGTCCTACCGGGACAGGGGGCGCAAACTCTGGGGCCAACGTCCTGACTTTC. Translating it yields CASRRPTGTGGANSGANVLTF. This chain links TRBV5-1 with TRBJ2-6, with TRBD1 identical over 12 bases. This CDR3 has 21 amino acids. From germline, CDR1 is SGHRS and CDR2 YFSETQ. V shed 5 bases, J shed 0 bases, and the junction held 15 bases outside the gene matches. The whole variable domain, remainder taken from reference TRBV5-1 and TRBJ2-6, is KAGVTQTPRYLIKTRGQQVTLSCSPISGHRSVSWYQQTPGQGLQFLFEYFSETQRNKGNFPGRFSGRQFSNSRSEMNVSTLELGDSALYLCASRRPTGTGGANSGANVLTFGAGSRLTVL.

The V call is TRBV18, the J call TRBJ1-2; possibly TRBD1 for D (5 bases). Trimming took 0 bases from V and 3 from J, leaving 5 bases between them. Germline V gene sequence: CDR1 KGHSH, CDR2 LQKENI. The CDR3 has 13 amino acids. CDR3 residues: CASSPPRDYGYTF. CDR3 nucleotide sequence: TGTGCCAGCTCACCACCCAGGGACTATGGCTACACCTTC.

This clonotype appeared a few times. The chain is built from TRBV7-3 and TRBJ2-5; 12 nucleotides align to TRBD2. With 4 bases clipped from V and 4 bases from J, the junction kept 7 bases outside the gene matches. The CDR3 sequence is 16 residues long. Germline values: CDR1 SGHTA, CDR2 FQGTGA. In DNA form, the CDR3 reads TGTGCCAGCAGCTCGAAGACTAGCGGGAGAGGAGAGACCCAGTACTTC. It translates to CASSSKTSGRGETQYF.

The chain links TRBV10-3 to TRBJ2-7; no firm D call. This CDR3 is 14 amino acids long. Germline V gene lookup returns CDR1 ENHRY and CDR2 SYGVKD. V gave up 0 bases and J gave up 0 bases, with 6 bases separating them. Here the CDR3 reads CAISESGISYEQYF. CDR3 bases: TGTGCCATCAGTGAGTCAGGCATCTCCTACGAGCAGTACTTC.

This clonotype was counted ten times or more. V gene TRBV5-1 combines with J gene TRBJ2-1, with 7 bases identical to TRBD2. CDR3 length equals 15 residues. Germline-derived CDR1 and CDR2 are SGHRS and YFSETQ. The ends lost 0 bases at V and 9 bases at J; junction bases unmatched: 9. The CDR3 nucleotides read TGCGCCAGCAGCTTGGTTCGGACTAGGGGCTTTGAGCAGTTCTTC. This gives the protein CASSLVRTRGFEQFF.

This clonotype occurred a few times. This chain uses TRBV9 with TRBJ1-6, with D maybe TRBD1 (5 bases). The CDR3 totals 14 residues. The germline V gene has CDR1 SGDLS and CDR2 YYNGEE. V dropped 0 bases and J dropped 8 bases, with 9 bases sitting between them. CDR3 DNA sequence: TGTGCCAGCAGCGTAGCAGGGCTTGATTCACCCCTCCACTTT. This sequence encodes CASSVAGLDSPLHF.

The chain links TRBV19 to TRBJ2-7; D is possibly TRBD1 (5 bases). The V end was cut by 4 bases, the J end by 1 base, with 8 bases between. Germline V gene lookup returns CDR1 LNHDA and CDR2 SQIVND (reference sequence). This CDR3 has 13 residues. The CDR3 loop reads CASSNQGSYEQYF. In DNA form, the CDR3 reads TGTGCCAGTAGTAACCAGGGTTCCTACGAGCAGTACTTC.

This clonotype was recorded at least ten times. The chain employs TRBV7-9 and TRBJ2-2; D remains ambiguous. The CDR3 covers 13 residues. The germline V gene encodes CDR1 SEHNR and CDR2 FQNEAQ (reference sequence). Trimming took off 5 bases at V and 7 bases at J, with 11 bases between the two ends. The CDR3 reads CASSASLYGELFF. The DNA for the CDR3 is TGTGCCAGCAGCGCCAGCCTATACGGGGAGCTGTTTTTT. Full variable domain (missing parts from reference TRBV7-9 and TRBJ2-2): DTGVSQNPRHKITKRGQNVTFRCDPISEHNRLYWYRQTLGQGPEFLTYFQNEAQLEKSRLLSDRFSAERPKGSFSTLEIQRTEQGDSAMYLCASSASLYGELFFGEGSRLTVL.

This clonotype was picked up a small number of times. The chain carries TRBV7-8 and TRBJ2-6; D remains ambiguous. Germline CDR1 and CDR2: SGHVS and FQNEAQ. The CDR3 is made up of 15 amino acids. The V end was cut by 6 bases, the J end by 5 bases, with 14 bases between. CDR3 region: CASRLRPLWANVLTF. In nucleotides, the CDR3 is TGTGCCAGCAGATTAAGACCCCTCTGGGCCAACGTCCTGACTTTC.

This sequence joins TRBV29-1 and TRBJ2-2; 8 bases agree with TRBD2. V was pared by 7 bases and J by 5 bases, with 15 bases of the junction left unmatched. CDR3 length: 16 amino acids. The germline CDR1 and CDR2 sequences are SQVTM and ANQGSEA. CDR3 sequence (DNA): TGCAGCGCTGTCGGGAGGGCGAAAAACGGAACCGGGGAGCTGTTTTTT. Amino acid sequence: CSAVGRAKNGTGELFF.

The table lists this clonotype with many counts. The chain links TRBV27 to TRBJ2-1; the D is unclear. This CDR3 has 15 residues. The V gene lost 5 bases and the J gene lost 0 bases, with 11 bases spanning the gap. The germline V gene encodes CDR1 MNHEY and CDR2 SMNVEV (reference sequence). The CDR3 spells CASSPRRNSYNEQFF. DNA of the CDR3: TGTGCCAGCAGTCCACGACGCAACTCCTACAATGAGCAGTTCTTC.

This clonotype was counted a few times. A much larger clone differs from this one at a single base, so this may be a read error. The chain is built from TRBV7-2 and TRBJ2-3; the D call may be TRBD1 or TRBD2 (5 bases each). Trimming removed 5 bases at V and 4 bases at J, with 16 bases between. Germline CDR1 reads SGHTA; CDR2 reads FQGNSA. The CDR3 is 15 residues long. In DNA, the CDR3 is TGTGCCAGCAGCCGGGACCGACTTAGCGCAGATACGCAGTATTTT. Its translation is CASSRDRLSADTQYF.

This clonotype appeared a few times. This chain links TRBV14 with TRBJ2-7; TRBD1 matches 11 bases. This CDR3 comprises 15 residues. Germline CDR1 reads SGHDN; CDR2 reads FVKESK. J gave up 6 bases and V 5 bases, and 9 bases lay outside the gene matches. The CDR3 DNA is TGTGCCAGCAGCGGACAGGGGGCGGGTATCTGCGAGCAGTACTTC. Its protein product is CASSGQGAGICEQYF.

This clonotype turned up a few times. The V call is TRBV20-1, the J call TRBJ2-7, with D perhaps TRBD2 (6 bases). The CDR3 consists of 15 residues. Germline values: CDR1 DFQATT, CDR2 SNEGSKA (reference sequence). The V gene lost 6 bases and the J gene lost 0 bases, with 18 bases spanning the gap. Here the CDR3 reads CSAARRDSYSYEQYF. The CDR3 region has the DNA TGCAGTGCGGCGCGTCGGGACTCGTACTCCTACGAGCAGTACTTC.

As to this clonotype: A much larger clonotype is one base distant, so this may be a read error. This chain uses TRBV19 with TRBJ2-3; TRBD2 might be the D (6 bases). V lost 10 bases, J lost 0 bases, and 17 bases lay in between. The CDR3 loop spans 15 amino acids. The germline V gene encodes CDR1 LNHDA and CDR2 SQIVND (reference sequence). CDR3: CATNPGLSSTDTQYF. The CDR3 region has the DNA TGTGCCACCAACCCCGGACTAAGTAGCACAGATACGCAGTATTTT.